These 10 T cell receptor beta chains were all obtained from the same sample, sequenced in a study of memory CD4+ T cells and cytomegalovirus serostatus. Single viable CD3+CD4+CD8-CD45RO+ cells were sorted as the memory CD4+ T cells. Repertoires were generated with immunoSEQ multiplex PCR, while TCRdb's copy carries only in-frame clones and drops some. The table has approximately 88,000 clones, approximately 80% seen once. Material for sequencing was memory CD4+ T cells from blood. Source of these receptors: an adult in good health and CMV-seropositive.

The gene calls are TRBV29-1 and TRBJ1-1, with a possible D match to TRBD1 (6 bases). The germline CDR1 and CDR2 sequences are SQVTM and ANQGSEA. Trimming took 5 bases from V and 3 from J, leaving 13 bases between them. The CDR3 spans 13 residues. The CDR3 loop reads CSVMTGLDTEAFF. The CDR3 region has the DNA TGCAGCGTTATGACAGGCCTGGACACTGAAGCTTTCTTT.

V usage is TRBV7-2 and J usage is TRBJ2-7; perhaps TRBD1 as D (5 bases). Per the germline V gene, CDR1 is SGHTA and CDR2 is FQGNSA. The V end lost 4 bases, the J end lost 4 bases, and 8 bases lay between the germline ends. The CDR3 is 12 amino acids. Written as DNA, the CDR3 is TGTGCCAGCAGCTCAAGACAGTACGAGCAGTACTTC. Translation: CASSSRQYEQYF.

This clone has just a few counts. CDR3 DNA sequence: TGTGCCAGTAGGGGACAGGGGACTAAGTACGAGCAGTACTTC. Protein: CASRGQGTKYEQYF. The V and J genes are TRBV6-1 and TRBJ2-7; 10 nucleotides match TRBD1. This CDR3 spans 14 amino acids. V was pared by 9 bases and J by 4 bases, with 9 bases of the junction left unmatched. Per the germline V gene, CDR1 is MNHNS and CDR2 is SASEGT.

This clone has just a few counts. DNA for the CDR3: TGTGCCAGCTCACAGACAGCCTCTGGGGCCAACGTCCTGACTTTC. Encoded protein: CASSQTASGANVLTF. The rearrangement joins TRBV18 to TRBJ2-6, with TRBD1 as a possible D gene (5 bases). The V end lost 4 bases, the J end lost 0 bases, and 7 bases lay between the germline ends. CDR1 and CDR2 from the germline V gene are KGHSH and LQKENI. This CDR3 spans 15 amino acids.

The chain couples TRBV7-9 to TRBJ1-1; D is uncertain. The CDR3 sequence is 13 residues long. Trimming pared 5 bases from V and 5 bases from J, leaving 12 bases between. Germline V gene lookup returns CDR1 SEHNR and CDR2 FQNEAQ (reference sequence). This CDR3 reads CASSLSGWTEAFF. The CDR3 DNA follows: TGTGCCAGCAGCCTTAGCGGGTGGACTGAAGCTTTCTTT. Full variable domain (missing parts from reference TRBV7-9 and TRBJ1-1): DTGVSQNPRHKITKRGQNVTFRCDPISEHNRLYWYRQTLGQGPEFLTYFQNEAQLEKSRLLSDRFSAERPKGSFSTLEIQRTEQGDSAMYLCASSLSGWTEAFFGQGTRLTVV.

The sample holds a few counts of this clone. The V gene is TRBV12-1, the J gene TRBJ2-1; TRBD2, the D gene given by the table, was not confirmed from the DNA. TRBV12-1 is labeled a pseudogene. This CDR3 has 15 amino acids. CDR3 region: CASSLLAGTYNEQFF. CDR3 sequence (DNA): TGTGCCAGCAGCTTGTTAGCGGGAACCTACAATGAGCAGTTCTTC.

V usage is TRBV28 and J usage is TRBJ1-1; tentative D call: TRBD1 (5 bases). The CDR3 is made up of 16 amino acids. The germline CDR1 and CDR2 sequences are MDHEN and SYDVKM. Trimming removed 3 bases at V and 0 bases at J, with 14 bases between. CDR3: CASSLPKGNLNTEAFF. The CDR3 coding sequence is TGTGCCAGCAGTTTGCCCAAGGGGAACTTGAACACTGAAGCTTTCTTT.

The chain recombines TRBV12-2 with TRBJ2-7; TRBD2 was called by the table and not checked on the DNA. TRBV12-2 is termed a pseudogene. The CDR3 length is 21 residues. The CDR3 region has the DNA TGTGCAAGTCGCTTCCCCCTCTTAAGTAGCGGGGGGCCCACCTGGTCCTACGAGCAGTACTTC. Amino acid sequence: CASRFPLLSSGGPTWSYEQYF.

The V and J genes are TRBV6-1 and TRBJ1-1; D not resolved. With 8 bases removed from V and 0 bases from J, the gap between germline ends came to 10 bases. The CDR3 extends over 13 amino acids. Germline V gene data show CDR1 as MNHNS and CDR2 as SASEGT. CDR3 region: CASRKVVNTEAFF. The CDR3, as DNA: TGTGCCAGCCGTAAGGTGGTGAACACTGAAGCTTTCTTT.

J is TRBJ2-3 and V is TRBV30; D not resolved. Germline V gene lookup returns CDR1 GTSNPN and CDR2 SVGIG (reference sequence). The CDR3 contains 13 residues. The V gene lost 4 bases and the J gene lost 0 bases, with 8 bases spanning the gap. CDR3 sequence: CAWTRTSTDTQYF. DNA for the CDR3: TGTGCCTGGACTAGGACCAGCACAGATACGCAGTATTTT.